The 18 T cell receptor beta chains in this list originate from one sample, sequenced in a study of identical twins. TCRdb reprocessed the 5' RACE reads with MiXCR, giving one entry per CDR3 protein. The data contain about 890,000 distinct CDR3 sequences, roughly an eighth of them singletons. This same sample was also part of a study on yellow fever vaccine responses in identical twins.

Sequenced input: PBMCs. These receptors all come from a woman between 18 and 29 years old in good health.

This clonotype was counted between two and nine times. The chain joins TRBV21-1 to TRBJ2-4. TRBV21-1 corresponds to a pseudogene. The CDR3 is 14 residues long. The CDR3 DNA reads TGTGCCAGCAGCAATGAGGACCAAGGGAACATTCAGTACTTC. Encoded protein: CASSNEDQGNIQYF.

This chain connects TRBV7-8 to TRBJ2-3, with TRBD2 matching 7 bases. Germline lookup yields CDR1 SGHVS and CDR2 FQNEAQ. Losses at the gene ends were 1 base for V and 2 bases for J; bases not matched to a gene: 9. This CDR3 is built from 17 residues. CDR3 amino acids: CASSLGQRRETTDTQYF. The DNA of the CDR3 is TGTGCCAGCAGCTTAGGCCAGAGGCGGGAGACCACAGATACGCAGTATTTT.

This clonotype was recorded a few times. The V call is TRBV20-1, the J call TRBJ2-1, with D possibly matching TRBD1 (5 bases). This CDR3 has 17 residues. Trimming took off 6 bases at V and 6 bases at J, with 27 bases between the two ends. The germline V gene encodes CDR1 DFQATT and CDR2 SNEGSKA (reference sequence). CDR3 sequence reads: CSAPNSHQGPRGNEQFF. Written as DNA, the CDR3 is TGCAGTGCCCCGAACTCACATCAGGGTCCCCGCGGCAATGAGCAGTTCTTC.

This clonotype was seen a handful of times. J is TRBJ1-1 and V is TRBV2, with unresolved D. The CDR3 has 12 amino acids. V lost 7 bases and J 5 bases, leaving 11 bases between the germline ends. Germline V gives CDR1 SNHLY, CDR2 FYNNEI. The CDR3 loop reads CASIKGRTEAFF. CDR3 sequence (DNA): TGTGCCAGCATTAAGGGCCGGACTGAAGCTTTCTTT.

This clonotype was counted at least ten times. The V call is TRBV5-1, the J call TRBJ2-1; 9 bases are shared with TRBD2. In germline, CDR1 is SGHRS, CDR2 YFSETQ. This CDR3 has 20 residues. Trimming cost V 4 bases and J 8 bases; bases outside gene matches: 25. CDR3 in amino acids: CASSRFEREAQSHVQDEQFF. CDR3 sequence (DNA): TGCGCCAGCAGCCGCTTTGAGCGGGAGGCTCAATCCCACGTACAGGATGAGCAGTTCTTC.

The CDR3 is CSAYLPGAPGGQYF. The CDR3, as DNA: TGCAGTGCTTATCTCCCAGGGGCCCCAGGGGGCCAGTACTTC. V usage is TRBV20-1 and J usage is TRBJ2-5; TRBD1 matches at 7 bases. Per the germline V gene, CDR1 is DFQATT and CDR2 is SNEGSKA (reference sequence). CDR3 length equals 14 residues. The V segment lost 5 bases and the J segment 10 bases; nucleotides outside the gene matches: 16.

There are a few counts of this clonotype. This chain links TRBV24-1 with TRBJ1-1; 8 positions match TRBD1. Germline V CDR1 and CDR2: KGHDR, SFDVKD. V shed 5 bases and J 6 bases; nucleotides not matched to a gene: 4. The CDR3 has 13 residues. As DNA, the CDR3 is TGTGCCACCAGTGGGCAGGGGGCCGCTGAAGCTTTCTTT. Translating it yields CATSGQGAAEAFF.

This clonotype came up many times. The chain carries TRBV20-1 and TRBJ1-5, with a tentative D call TRBD1 (5 bases). This CDR3 contains 14 residues. Trimming left V 2 bases short and J 5 bases short, with 13 bases between. Germline V gene data show CDR1 as DFQATT and CDR2 as SNEGSKA (reference sequence). The CDR3 coding sequence is TGCAGTGCTAGACAGCCCCTGGGGGATCAGCCCCAGCATTTT. It translates to CSARQPLGDQPQHF.

The chain uses TRBV2 and TRBJ2-5; TRBD2 matches at 8 bases. Germline trimming cut 1 base from V and 2 bases from J; bases unmatched to any gene: 3. Germline loops: CDR1 SNHLY, CDR2 FYNNEI. CDR3 length: 15 residues. The CDR3 here is CASSEEAGDQETQYF. As DNA, the CDR3 is TGTGCCAGCAGTGAAGAAGCGGGGGATCAAGAGACCCAGTACTTC.

This rearrangement joins TRBV4-1 to TRBJ2-1; possible D gene TRBD1, 5 bases. V dropped 0 bases and J dropped 4 bases, with 16 bases sitting between them. Per germline, CDR1 MGHRA and CDR2 YSYEKL. The CDR3 has 17 amino acids. CDR3 region: CASSQEGQGPRYNEQFF. DNA for the CDR3: TGCGCCAGCAGCCAAGAGGGGCAAGGGCCGAGGTACAATGAGCAGTTCTTC.

This clonotype showed up just a few times. The chain carries TRBV20-1 and TRBJ2-3; 7 positions agree with TRBD2. The CDR3 is 15 residues long. Germline-derived CDR1 and CDR2 are DFQATT and SNEGSKA (reference sequence). With 4 bases clipped from V and 0 bases from J, the junction kept 7 bases outside the gene matches. The CDR3 here is CSANAREESTDTQYF. CDR3 nucleotide sequence: TGCAGTGCTAACGCCCGGGAGGAGAGCACAGATACGCAGTATTTT.

This clonotype has a count of ten or more. V and J are TRBV10-3 and TRBJ2-2; D is ambiguous. Germline CDR1 ENHRY, CDR2 SYGVKD. V lost 3 bases to trimming and J lost 1 base, with 6 bases between them. The CDR3 sequence is 14 residues long. This chain's CDR3 is CAISDRQNTGELFF. As DNA, the CDR3 is TGTGCCATCAGTGACAGACAGAACACCGGGGAGCTGTTTTTT.

This clonotype was seen a few times. The chain has TRBV29-1 and TRBJ2-3; possibly TRBD1 for D (6 bases). The CDR3 is 13 residues long. Trimming removed 6 bases from V and 3 bases from J, with 13 bases in between. Germline CDR1 reads SQVTM; CDR2 reads ANQGSEA. The CDR3 coding sequence is TGCAGCGTCCAAAGAACAGGGACAGATACGCAGTATTTT. Translating gives CSVQRTGTDTQYF.

The chain is built from TRBV12-3 or TRBV12-4 and TRBJ2-2, with 8 bases lining up with TRBD2. Unmatched junction bases numbered 7, after V lost 3 bases and J lost 4 bases. This CDR3 is 16 amino acids long. Here the CDR3 reads CASSFRTGGPTGELFF. CDR3 coding DNA: TGTGCCAGCAGTTTTCGGACGGGAGGGCCCACCGGGGAGCTGTTTTTT.

The J gene is TRBJ2-2, the V gene TRBV3-1, with D perhaps matching TRBD1 (5 bases). The germline CDR1 and CDR2 sequences are LGHDT and YNNKEL (reference sequence). The CDR3 consists of 17 residues. V was clipped by 0 bases and J by 5 bases, with 16 bases between them. The CDR3 DNA reads TGTGCCAGCAGCCAAGAAGGCAGGGCGTTCTCAACCGGGGAGCTGTTTTTT. Its translation: CASSQEGRAFSTGELFF.

This clonotype was seen a handful of times. This rearrangement joins TRBV6-1 to TRBJ2-2, with 7 positions matching TRBD1. Germline V CDR1 and CDR2: MNHNS, SASEGT. There are 13 residues in the CDR3. V shed 6 bases, J shed 7 bases, and the junction held 5 bases outside the gene matches. The CDR3 DNA sequence: TGTGCCAGCAGGCTTGGGACAGACGGGGAGCTGTTTTTT. Protein: CASRLGTDGELFF.

This clonotype has more than one count but fewer than ten. The chain combines TRBV12-3 or TRBV12-4 with TRBJ1-2; D ambiguous. Trimming shortened V by 2 bases and J by 6 bases, and 13 bases separated the two germline ends. The CDR3 length is 14 residues. This CDR3 reads CASSLFFIAHGYTF. In nucleotides, the CDR3 is TGTGCCAGCAGTTTATTCTTCATTGCCCATGGCTACACCTTC.

At least ten counts were recorded for this clonotype. This chain links TRBV29-1 with TRBJ1-2, with 8 bases matching TRBD1. Germline assignment: CDR1 SQVTM and CDR2 ANQGSEA. This CDR3 has 13 residues. The V and J ends lost 6 bases and 3 bases, in that order; junction bases with no gene match: 6. For the CDR3, the DNA is TGCAGCGTCCGGTCAGGGGGCTACTATGGCTACACCTTC. Translating it yields CSVRSGGYYGYTF.